This TCR beta chain was identified in a study of cytomegalovirus exposure and HLA in healthy donors. The PCR made use of 60 Vbeta and 13 Jbeta primers. The protocol was immunoSEQ multiplex PCR, while the TCRdb copy is restricted to in-frame clones and leaves out a portion. The repertoire table contains 130,000 to 150,000 clones. Deletions cut 1 base from V and 5 bases from J, with 12 bases between. The CDR3 totals 15 residues. Per the germline V gene, CDR1 is LNHDA and CDR2 is SQIVND (reference sequence). V usage is TRBV19 and J usage is TRBJ1-5; D is ambiguous. The specimen was PBMCs. This TCR was recovered from a male donor in good health and CMV-seronegative. Here the CDR3 reads CASSIASLGDQPQHF. In DNA, the CDR3 is TGTGCCAGTAGTATAGCCAGCCTGGGCGATCAGCCCCAGCATTTT.